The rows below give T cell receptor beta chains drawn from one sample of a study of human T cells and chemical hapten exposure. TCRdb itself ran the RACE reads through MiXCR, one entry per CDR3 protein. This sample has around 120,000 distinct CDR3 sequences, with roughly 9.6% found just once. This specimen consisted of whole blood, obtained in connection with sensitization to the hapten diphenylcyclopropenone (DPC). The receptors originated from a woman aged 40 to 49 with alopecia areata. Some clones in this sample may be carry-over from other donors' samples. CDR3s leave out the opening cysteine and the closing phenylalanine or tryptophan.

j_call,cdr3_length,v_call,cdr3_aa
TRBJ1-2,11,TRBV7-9,ASSLAGDNGYT
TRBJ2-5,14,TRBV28,ASSPHQGSGGETQY
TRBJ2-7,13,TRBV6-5,ASSQDRDGAYEQY
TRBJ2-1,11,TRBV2,ASSESRVPEQF
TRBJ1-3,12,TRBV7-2,ASSLDGLRDTIY
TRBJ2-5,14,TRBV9,ASSAGGGTLRETQY
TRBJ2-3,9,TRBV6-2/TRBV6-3,ASRTTDTQY
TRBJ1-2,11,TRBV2,ASSAAGTYGYT
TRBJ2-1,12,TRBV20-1,SASLAGAYNEQF
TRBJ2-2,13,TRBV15,ATSRGGQGPGELF
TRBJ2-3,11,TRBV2,ASMIRGTDTQY
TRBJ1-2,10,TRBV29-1,SVEDRNYGYT
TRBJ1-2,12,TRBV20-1,SASQQGMGYGYT
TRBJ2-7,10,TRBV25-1,ASSGKTYEQY
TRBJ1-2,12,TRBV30,AWRADRGPYGYT
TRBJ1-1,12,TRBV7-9,ASSPPGQGAEAF
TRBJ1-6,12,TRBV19,ASHDRANNSPLH
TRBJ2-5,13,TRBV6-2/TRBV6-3,ASSYSSGRGETQY
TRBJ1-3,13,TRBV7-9,ASSLGGHSGNTIY
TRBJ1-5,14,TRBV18,ASSPAPGYSNQPQH
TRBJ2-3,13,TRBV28,ASRSLAGGTDTQY
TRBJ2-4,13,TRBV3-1,ASSQALVTKNIQY
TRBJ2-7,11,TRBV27,ASSFYSGQEQY
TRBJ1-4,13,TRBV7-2,ASSLAGTDPEKLF
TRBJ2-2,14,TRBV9,ASSPHTGTVTGELF
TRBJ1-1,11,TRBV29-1,SVESGLGTEAF
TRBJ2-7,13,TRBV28,ASSFHRQGPNEQY
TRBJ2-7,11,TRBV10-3,AISGGVSGEQY
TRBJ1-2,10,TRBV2,ASSAVNYGYT